Listed here are 5 T cell receptor beta chains from one sample, sequenced in a study of radiation and T cells in renal cell carcinoma. The sample's treatment: treatment-naive control, cytoreductive nephrectomy. Sequenced by immunoSEQ multiplex PCR; TCRdb stores in-frame clones only, minus some. The sample contains 15,000 to 19,000 clones, about 56% of which appear only once. Specimen: tumor tissue, collected from a patient whose treatment was nephrectomy without radiotherapy. All receptors derive from a man between 45 and 60 years old with renal cell carcinoma.

The gene calls are TRBV7-8 and TRBJ2-7; D is uncertain. The germline V and J ends were trimmed by 1 base and 4 bases, with 11 bases remaining between them. The CDR3 spans 14 residues. Germline V CDR1 and CDR2: SGHVS, FQNEAQ. This CDR3 is CASSLDPVAYEQYF. The CDR3 nucleotides are TGTGCCAGCAGCTTAGACCCAGTAGCTTACGAGCAGTACTTC. Full variable domain (outside the CDR3, taken from reference TRBV7-8 and TRBJ2-7): GAGVSQSPRYKVAKRGQDVALRCDPISGHVSLFWYQQALGQGPEFLTYFQNEAQLDKSGLPSDRFFAERPEGSVSTLKIQRTQQEDSAVYLCASSLDPVAYEQYFGPGTRLTVT.

The CDR3 DNA follows: TGCGCCAGCAGCTTCCGCGCCGGCGTTGAAGCTTTCTTT. As protein: CASSFRAGVEAFF. The V call is TRBV5-1, the J call TRBJ1-1; D is undetermined. Trimming removed 2 bases at V and 7 bases at J, with 12 bases between. The CDR3 has 13 residues. Germline CDR1 reads SGHRS; CDR2 reads YFSETQ.

V and J are TRBV27 and TRBJ2-1; D unresolved. Between the trimmed V and J ends, which lost 10 bases and 0 bases, there was a span of 13 bases. CDR1 and CDR2 (germline): MNHEY, SMNVEV (reference sequence). The CDR3 runs to 14 residues. Here the CDR3 DNA reads TGTGCCACATCATTGGGGTACTCCTACAATGAGCAGTTCTTC. Its translation is CATSLGYSYNEQFF.

This sequence joins TRBV9 and TRBJ1-3; unclear D gene. The V end lost 0 bases, the J end lost 6 bases, and 4 bases lay between the germline ends. This CDR3 has 12 residues. Germline V gene data show CDR1 as SGDLS and CDR2 as YYNGEE. CDR3 DNA: TGTGCCAGCAGCGTAGAGGAAAACACCATATATTTT. It yields the protein CASSVEENTIYF.

The chain links TRBV28 to TRBJ2-3; no clear D. The CDR3 has 13 amino acids. Per germline, CDR1 MDHEN and CDR2 SYDVKM. The V gene lost 9 bases and the J gene lost 3 bases, with 13 bases spanning the gap. As DNA, the CDR3 is TGTGCCAGTGCCGGGCTGTCAACAGATACGCAGTATTTT. It is translated as CASAGLSTDTQYF.